The T cell receptor (beta chain) described here comes from a study of blood T cell repertoires in COVID-19. Across the study: Donors in the United States, Italy and Spain gave samples during acute or convalescent COVID-19. T cells, B-cell-depleted T cells, or PBMCs provided the cDNA or gDNA that served as material.

Trimming removed 5 bases at V and 4 bases at J, with 6 bases between. Per the germline V gene, CDR1 is DFQATT and CDR2 is SNEGSKA (reference sequence). The CDR3 loop spans 10 amino acids. The data were produced by immunoSEQ multiplex PCR, yet TCRdb's version contains in-frame clones alone and is incomplete. The table shows about 200,000 clones, with about nine tenths occurring only once. The J gene is TRBJ2-7, the V gene TRBV20-1; D unresolved. The sequencing sample was made of peripheral blood. The receptor's source is a man in his sixties who had recovered from COVID-19. The CDR3 DNA follows: TGCAGTGCTTTCAGTTACGAGCAGTACTTC. Its protein is CSAFSYEQYF.